A single sample is the source of the 20 T cell receptor beta chains below, sequenced in a study of T-cell memory formation after mild COVID-19. TCRdb analysed the 5' RACE reads with MiXCR anew, one entry per CDR3 protein. Among 350,000 to 450,000 distinct CDR3 sequences, 20% were seen once, and the ten largest hold approximately 8.4%. The material sequenced was PBMCs or a T cell subset sorted from them (not recorded which). These receptors originate from an adult woman who had mild COVID-19 (a few samples of this study predate the infection). Cell type and time point are not known.

The chain uses TRBV29-1 and TRBJ1-1, with D perhaps TRBD1 (5 bases). Germline V gene data show CDR1 as SQVTM and CDR2 as ANQGSEA. Trimming left V 4 bases short and J 10 bases short, with 16 bases between. The CDR3 is 12 residues long. The CDR3 sequence: CSVGQGLVGAFF. The CDR3 region has the DNA TGCAGCGTTGGCCAGGGCTTGGTCGGAGCTTTCTTT.

This rearrangement joins TRBV20-1 to TRBJ2-7; TRBD1 matches 10 bases. The CDR3 totals 15 residues. V trimming: 3 bases; J trimming: 4 bases; junction bases outside the gene matches: 9. CDR1 DFQATT and CDR2 SNEGSKA come from the germline V gene (reference sequence). The CDR3: CSARSPGTGDYEQYF. For the CDR3, the DNA is TGCAGTGCTAGGTCGCCCGGGACAGGGGATTACGAGCAGTACTTC.

This clonotype was counted only a few times. The J gene is TRBJ1-2, the V gene TRBV29-1, with TRBD1 matching 7 bases. The germline gives CDR1 SQVTM, CDR2 ANQGSEA. This CDR3 contains 13 residues. V lost 6 bases and J lost 1; bases outside the gene matches: 5. Written as DNA, the CDR3 is TGCAGCGTGACAGGGATAGTTAACTATGGCTACACCTTC. As protein: CSVTGIVNYGYTF.

The chain employs TRBV7-9 and TRBJ2-5; 8 nucleotides agree with TRBD2. Germline loops: CDR1 SEHNR, CDR2 FQNEAQ (reference sequence). The ends lost 5 bases at V and 4 bases at J; junction bases unmatched: 9. The CDR3 loop spans 15 amino acids. CDR3 protein: CASSPLGTRLETQYF. CDR3 coding DNA: TGTGCCAGCAGCCCTCTGGGGACTAGGTTAGAGACCCAGTACTTC.

In its sample, this clonotype was seen a few times. This chain uses TRBV29-1 with TRBJ1-5; TRBD1 aligns across 7 bases. The CDR3 covers 13 residues. Germline V gene sequence: CDR1 SQVTM, CDR2 ANQGSEA. The V segment lost 7 bases and the J segment 3 bases; nucleotides outside the gene matches: 6. Written as DNA, the CDR3 is TGCAGCGCCCGGGGACAGCCCAATCAGCCCCAGCATTTT. It translates to CSARGQPNQPQHF.

The chain employs TRBV12-3 or TRBV12-4 and TRBJ2-1, with D perhaps matching TRBD2 (7 bases). The CDR3 runs 14 residues. V gave up 5 bases and J gave up 8 bases, with 16 bases separating them. The CDR3 spells CASSPRRGAHEQFF. The CDR3 nucleotides read TGTGCCAGCAGTCCTAGACGGGGGGCACATGAGCAGTTCTTC.

The table lists this clonotype with a few counts. V usage is TRBV4-3 and J usage is TRBJ2-1; D is perhaps TRBD1 (6 bases). The CDR3 is made up of 14 amino acids. CDR1 and CDR2 from the germline V gene are LGHNA and YSLEER. Trimming cost V 1 base and J 9 bases, with 13 bases left between them. CDR3 loop: CASSQALRGGEQFF. As DNA, the CDR3 is TGCGCCAGCAGCCAAGCCCTAAGAGGGGGTGAGCAGTTCTTC.

The genes are TRBV6-6 and TRBJ2-1; 8 nucleotides match TRBD2. Germline assignment: CDR1 MNHNY and CDR2 SVGAGI (reference sequence). J was trimmed by 8 bases and V by 0 bases; bases with no gene match: 3. The CDR3 is 14 residues long. CDR3 amino acids: CASSYSGLADEQFF. DNA of the CDR3: TGTGCCAGCAGTTACTCCGGACTAGCCGATGAGCAGTTCTTC.

The gene calls are TRBV2 and TRBJ1-4; D is uncertain. CDR3 length: 16 residues. Trimming stripped 1 base from V and 0 bases from J, with 9 bases between. Germline CDR1 SNHLY, CDR2 FYNNEI. CDR3 DNA sequence: TGTGCCAGCAGTGAAGAGGAAATTGCAACTAATGAAAAACTGTTTTTT. Amino acid sequence: CASSEEEIATNEKLFF.

This clonotype was recorded a few times. The chain employs TRBV4-1 and TRBJ1-1; D remains ambiguous. V lost 1 base to trimming and J lost 0 bases, with 15 bases between them. CDR1 and CDR2 from the germline V gene are MGHRA and YSYEKL. The CDR3 contains 17 residues. The CDR3 loop is CASSQAVSLNLNTEAFF. The CDR3 nucleotides are TGCGCCAGCAGCCAAGCGGTCTCGCTCAACTTGAACACTGAAGCTTTCTTT.

This clonotype was detected ten times or more. The chain couples TRBV27 to TRBJ1-5; D remains unclear. This CDR3 has 16 amino acids. CDR1 and CDR2 from the germline V gene are MNHEY and SMNVEV (reference sequence). V was shortened by 5 bases and J by 0 bases, with 14 bases between the two germline ends. The DNA for the CDR3 is TGTGCCAGCAGTCCACGGCCCCCTTATAGCAATCAGCCCCAGCATTTT. The encoded protein is CASSPRPPYSNQPQHF.

This clonotype was detected only a few times. The genes are TRBV6-1 and TRBJ1-2; tentatively, D is TRBD1 (5 bases). CDR1 is MNHNS, CDR2 SASEGT, per germline. The CDR3 has 14 residues. V gave up 3 bases and J gave up 3 bases, with 11 bases separating them. CDR3 sequence reads: CASSEAGRDYGYTF. CDR3 nucleotides: TGTGCCAGCAGTGAGGCAGGGCGTGACTATGGCTACACCTTC.

The chain combines TRBV7-3 with TRBJ2-1; D is unresolved. The CDR3 length is 17 residues. From germline, CDR1 is SGHTA and CDR2 FQGTGA. V lost 0 bases to trimming and J lost 4 bases, with 16 bases between them. The CDR3 protein is CASSLTPLFGSYNEQFF. Here the CDR3 DNA reads TGTGCCAGCAGCTTAACGCCCCTTTTCGGAAGTTACAATGAGCAGTTCTTC. Full variable domain (outside the CDR3, taken from reference TRBV7-3 and TRBJ2-1): GAGVSQTPSNKVTEKGKYVELRCDPISGHTALYWYRQSLGQGPEFLIYFQGTGAADDSGLPNDRFFAVRPEGSVSTLKIQRTERGDSAVYLCASSLTPLFGSYNEQFFGPGTRLTVL.

The chain combines TRBV3-1 with TRBJ2-5, with a possible D match to TRBD1 (6 bases). V was cut by 3 bases and J by 4 bases, with 21 bases left in between. Germline V gene lookup returns CDR1 LGHDT and CDR2 YNNKEL (reference sequence). The CDR3 totals 17 residues. CDR3 amino acids: CASSQQGHRLLSETQYF. The CDR3 DNA sequence: TGTGCCAGCAGCCAGCAGGGACACCGGCTGTTGTCAGAGACCCAGTACTTC.

This clonotype was seen only a few times. The gene calls are TRBV7-6 and TRBJ2-3, with TRBD1 matching 9 bases. Germline V gene lookup returns CDR1 SGHVS and CDR2 FNYEAQ. CDR3 length: 14 residues. Losses at the gene ends were 5 bases for V and 8 bases for J; bases not matched to a gene: 8. CDR3 nucleotides: TGTGCCAGCAGCCGCCGACAGGGGGACCGTACGCAGTATTTT. Protein: CASSRRQGDRTQYF. The complete variable domain, with remaining parts taken from reference TRBV7-6 and TRBJ2-3, reads GAGVSQSPRYKVTKRGQDVALRCDPISGHVSLYWYRQALGQGPEFLTYFNYEAQQDKSGLPNDRFSAERPEGSISTLTIQRTEQRDSAMYRCASSRRQGDRTQYFGPGTRLTVL.

Turning to this clonotype: Mismatch with germline at one junction end may stem from a read error. The chain couples TRBV7-8 to TRBJ1-2, with D possibly TRBD1 on 6 matching bases. This CDR3 region has 11 residues. The germline gives CDR1 SGHVS, CDR2 FQNEAQ. CDR3 DNA: TGTGACAGCAGCCAGGGGCGTGGCTACACCTTC. Encoded protein: CDSSQGRGYTF.

This clonotype was observed a handful of times. This chain connects TRBV24-1 to TRBJ2-7; 7 bases match TRBD2. Trimming at V came to 1 base and at J to 2 bases, leaving 4 bases not matched to a gene. The CDR3 is 15 residues long. Per the germline V gene, CDR1 is KGHDR and CDR2 is SFDVKD. This CDR3 is CATSDFGEGAYEQYF. The CDR3 coding sequence is TGTGCCACCAGTGATTTCGGGGAGGGAGCCTACGAGCAGTACTTC.

In its sample, this clonotype was seen a few times. This rearrangement joins TRBV7-8 to TRBJ1-1, with D unresolved. The CDR3 has 17 amino acids. V lost 2 bases and J lost 0, with 16 bases in between. The germline V gene has CDR1 SGHVS and CDR2 FQNEAQ. The CDR3 DNA follows: TGTGCCAGCAGCTTAAACTCAGTTTATCTTATGAACACTGAAGCTTTCTTT. This gives the protein CASSLNSVYLMNTEAFF.

J is TRBJ2-3 and V is TRBV5-1; 11 bases agree with TRBD2. The CDR3 covers 17 residues. Germline-derived CDR1 and CDR2 are SGHRS and YFSETQ. V lost 3 bases, J lost 2 bases, and 8 bases stayed unmatched. The CDR3: CASSSGLAGLPTDTQYF. CDR3 nucleotides: TGCGCCAGCAGCTCCGGACTAGCGGGCTTACCCACAGATACGCAGTATTTT.

The V and J genes are TRBV12-3 or TRBV12-4 and TRBJ2-7; D is ambiguous. The V gene lost 5 bases and the J gene lost 4 bases, with 15 bases spanning the gap. The CDR3 is made up of 14 amino acids. The CDR3 protein is CASSPPDRFYEQYF. Written as DNA, the CDR3 is TGTGCCAGCAGTCCCCCGGATCGGTTTTACGAGCAGTACTTC.